This T cell receptor beta chain was identified in a study of cytomegalovirus exposure and HLA in healthy donors. The PCR had 60 Vbeta and 13 Jbeta primers. TCRdb's table, derived via immunoSEQ multiplex PCR, lists solely in-frame clones and lacks some. The table lists about 140,000 clones, about 84% of them singletons. The table lists this clone with a few counts. After removal of 7 bases from V and 5 bases from J, the junction contained 13 bases not matched to a gene. CDR1 and CDR2 from the germline V gene are LNHDA and SQIVND (reference sequence). The CDR3 extends over 15 amino acids. The receptor was isolated from a man between 45 and 60 years old in good health and CMV-seronegative. The sample taken for sequencing was PBMCs. The chain joins TRBV19 to TRBJ1-1, with 7 bases aligning to TRBD1. The CDR3 region is CASTLGGPGGTEAFF. CDR3 sequence (DNA): TGTGCCAGTACCCTAGGGGGCCCAGGGGGGACTGAAGCTTTCTTT.